The 30 T cell receptor beta chains in this list originate from one sample, sequenced in a study of CD8+ T cells in alopecia areata. The treatment is: oral pan-JAK inhibitor, 5-10 mg twice daily. Sequencing templates came from extracted RNA that was reverse transcribed into cDNA. Clones were sequenced by immunoSEQ multiplex PCR, and TCRdb holds only the in-frame ones, with some missing. The repertoire includes 150,000 to 200,000 clones, less than 65% of them detected once, and over 1% sits in the top ten. Sequencing used CD4+ T cells sorted from blood, obtained at week 24, from a patient treated with tofacitinib. These receptor sequences come from a human donor with alopecia areata.

The genes are TRBV19 and TRBJ1-1; a weak D match, TRBD1 (6 bases). CDR1 is LNHDA and CDR2 is SQIVND in the germline V gene (reference sequence). The CDR3 consists of 14 residues. Trimming left V 3 bases short and J 6 bases short, with 14 bases between. CDR3 coding DNA: TGTGCCAGTAGTATCCCCTCAGGGGAAGCTGAAGCTTTCTTT. This encodes CASSIPSGEAEAFF.

This clone has just a few counts. The chain recombines TRBV5-1 with TRBJ2-3; 7 positions agree with TRBD1. Trimming cost V 0 bases and J 7 bases; bases outside gene matches: 8. There are 15 residues in the CDR3. CDR1 and CDR2 from the germline V gene are SGHRS and YFSETQ. The CDR3 loop is CASSLAPTGSNTQYF. The CDR3 DNA follows: TGCGCCAGCAGCTTGGCCCCGACAGGGTCAAATACGCAGTATTTT.

The rearrangement uses TRBV6-1 and TRBJ2-7, with D uncertain. The CDR3 consists of 12 residues. The V gene lost 8 bases and the J gene lost 4 bases, with 12 bases spanning the gap. Germline V gene sequence: CDR1 MNHNS, CDR2 SASEGT. Here the CDR3 DNA reads TGTGCCAGCCGCCTTAACACGTACGAGCAGTACTTC. It codes for CASRLNTYEQYF.

This clone was seen only a few times. The V call is TRBV19, the J call TRBJ2-2; no clear D gene. Trimming left V 7 bases short and J 4 bases short, with 7 bases between. This CDR3 has 12 amino acids. Germline values: CDR1 LNHDA, CDR2 SQIVND (reference sequence). The CDR3 region has the DNA TGTGCCAGTACTAGTCCCACCGGGGAGCTGTTTTTT. It specifies CASTSPTGELFF.

The V and J genes are TRBV30 and TRBJ1-6; D is undetermined. The CDR3 sequence is 13 residues long. With 2 bases removed from V and 6 bases from J, the gap between germline ends came to 8 bases. Germline CDR1 and CDR2: GTSNPN and SVGIG (reference sequence). This CDR3 is CAWSNSPNSPLHF. CDR3 nucleotides: TGTGCCTGGAGTAACAGTCCTAATTCACCCCTCCACTTT.

In this sample, this clone turned up a few times. The junction shows a germline mismatch at one end, possibly a read error. V is TRBV6-1 and J is TRBJ2-1, with 15 bases identical to TRBD2. The V gene's germline CDR1 is MNHNS and CDR2 SASEGT. The CDR3 has 15 amino acids. CDR3 nucleotides: TGTGCCATCAGTGAAGGGACTAGCGGGGGGCATGAGCAGTTCTTC. It is translated as CAISEGTSGGHEQFF.

The chain links TRBV2 to TRBJ1-2, with 9 bases identical to TRBD1. The V gene end was trimmed by 6 bases and the J gene end by 2 bases; junction bases not matched to a gene: 4. This CDR3 region has 14 residues. Germline V gene lookup returns CDR1 SNHLY and CDR2 FYNNEI. The CDR3 coding sequence is TGTGCCAGCAGCCGCGGACAGGGGAACTATGGCTACACCTTC. Its translation: CASSRGQGNYGYTF.

This clone was seen just once. The chain joins TRBV30 to TRBJ1-1; D is perhaps TRBD1 (6 bases). The CDR3 spans 15 residues. Germline V lookup: CDR1 GTSNPN, CDR2 SVGIG (reference sequence). With 2 bases removed from V and 3 bases from J, the gap between germline ends came to 16 bases. CDR3 protein: CAWSTLTGFDTEAFF. DNA of the CDR3: TGTGCCTGGAGTACCCTCACAGGGTTTGACACTGAAGCTTTCTTT.

The chain combines TRBV29-1 with TRBJ1-1; D possibly corresponds to TRBD1 (6 bases). V was trimmed by 5 bases and J by 1 base, leaving 20 bases between them. This CDR3 contains 16 residues. Germline V gives CDR1 SQVTM, CDR2 ANQGSEA. Here the CDR3 reads CSVKWPGVGANTEAFF. The CDR3 region has the DNA TGCAGCGTTAAGTGGCCAGGGGTTGGGGCGAACACTGAAGCTTTCTTT.

The J gene is TRBJ2-1, the V gene TRBV7-2, with D unclear. This CDR3 has 13 amino acids. Germline CDR1 reads SGHTA; CDR2 reads FQGNSA. V was cut by 2 bases and J by 9 bases, with 11 bases left in between. The CDR3 sequence is CASSLSWESEQFF. CDR3 coding DNA: TGTGCCAGCAGCTTATCATGGGAATCTGAGCAGTTCTTC. The variable domain in full, completed from reference TRBV7-2 and TRBJ2-1, reads GAGVSQSPSNKVTEKGKDVELRCDPISGHTALYWYRQSLGQGLEFLIYFQGNSAPDKSGLPSDRFSAERTGGSVSTLTIQRTQQEDSAVYLCASSLSWESEQFFGPGTRLTVL.

This rearrangement joins TRBV5-4 to TRBJ1-6, with unresolved D. Deletions cut 2 bases from V and 10 bases from J, with 13 bases between. CDR3 length: 14 residues. Germline V lookup: CDR1 SGHNT, CDR2 YYREEE (reference sequence). CDR3 DNA sequence: TGTGCCAGCAGCTTTCTGGGAGTCGGATCACCCCTCCACTTT. This translates into CASSFLGVGSPLHF.

The chain carries TRBV19 and TRBJ1-1; perhaps TRBD1 as D (5 bases). V was shortened by 7 bases and J by 0 bases, with 12 bases between the two germline ends. The CDR3 consists of 14 residues. Germline V CDR1 and CDR2: LNHDA, SQIVND (reference sequence). CDR3 nucleotides: TGTGCCAGTACGGGGGACCTCATGAACACTGAAGCTTTCTTT. It is translated as CASTGDLMNTEAFF. Full variable domain (outside the CDR3, taken from reference TRBV19 and TRBJ1-1): DGGITQSPKYLFRKEGQNVTLSCEQNLNHDAMYWYRQDPGQGLRLIYYSQIVNDFQKGDIAEGYSVSREKKESFPLTVTSAQKNPTAFYLCASTGDLMNTEAFFGQGTRLTVV.

This sequence joins TRBV7-2 and TRBJ1-4; unclear D gene. Trimming cost V 5 bases and J 5 bases, with 6 bases left between them. The germline V gene has CDR1 SGHTA and CDR2 FQGNSA. There are 12 residues in the CDR3. CDR3 sequence: CASSLPNEKLFF. CDR3 sequence (DNA): TGTGCCAGCAGCCTTCCGAATGAAAAACTGTTTTTT.

This rearrangement joins TRBV29-1 to TRBJ1-1; D possibly corresponds to TRBD1 (5 bases). V was trimmed by 2 bases and J by 1 base, leaving 14 bases between them. This CDR3 has 15 amino acids. Germline V gives CDR1 SQVTM, CDR2 ANQGSEA. The CDR3 bases are TGCAGCGTTGAACGTCGGGGCCAGGGGAACACTGAAGCTTTCTTT. This gives the protein CSVERRGQGNTEAFF.

J is TRBJ2-7 and V is TRBV18, with D perhaps matching TRBD1 or TRBD2 (5 bases each). Germline CDR1 is KGHSH and CDR2 is LQKENI. Deletions cut 3 bases from V and 3 bases from J, with 18 bases between. The CDR3 length is 16 residues. The CDR3 sequence: CASSPTTGTPNYEQYF. DNA of the CDR3: TGTGCCAGCTCACCCACCACCGGGACCCCTAACTACGAGCAGTACTTC.

The J gene is TRBJ1-1, the V gene TRBV27, with D possibly matching TRBD1 (6 bases). The CDR3 totals 15 residues. Germline values: CDR1 MNHEY, CDR2 SMNVEV (reference sequence). V was pared by 0 bases and J by 1 base, with 9 bases between. CDR3 sequence reads: CASSLSGGANTEAFF. DNA of the CDR3: TGTGCCAGCAGTTTATCTGGGGGCGCGAACACTGAAGCTTTCTTT.

The chain recombines TRBV5-1 with TRBJ1-6; D might be TRBD1 (5 bases). Germline CDR1 SGHRS, CDR2 YFSETQ. This CDR3 has 14 residues. V was cut by 4 bases and J by 7 bases, with 12 bases left in between. CDR3 nucleotide sequence: TGCGCCAGCAGCAGGGACGGGCAGAATTCACCCCTCCACTTT. Its translation: CASSRDGQNSPLHF. Variable domain in full (rest from reference TRBV5-1 and TRBJ1-6): KAGVTQTPRYLIKTRGQQVTLSCSPISGHRSVSWYQQTPGQGLQFLFEYFSETQRNKGNFPGRFSGRQFSNSRSEMNVSTLELGDSALYLCASSRDGQNSPLHFGNGTRLTVT.

This clone was seen a few times. V and J are TRBV11-2 and TRBJ1-1; no clear D gene. Germline V lookup: CDR1 SGHAT, CDR2 FQNNGV. Trimming took 1 base from V and 0 from J, leaving 6 bases between them. The CDR3 contains 14 residues. The CDR3 spells CASSLGRMNTEAFF. For the CDR3, the DNA is TGTGCCAGCAGCTTAGGCAGAATGAACACTGAAGCTTTCTTT.

The rearrangement joins TRBV20-1 to TRBJ2-4, with D maybe TRBD1 (5 bases). CDR3 size: 11 residues. Per germline, CDR1 DFQATT and CDR2 SNEGSKA (reference sequence). Trimming cost V 3 bases and J 8 bases, with 8 bases left between them. In DNA, the CDR3 is TGCAGTGCTAGTAGGGGTGACATTCAGTACTTC. It translates to CSASRGDIQYF.

The chain uses TRBV5-1 and TRBJ2-7; 9 nucleotides match TRBD1. CDR3 length: 15 amino acids. V lost 4 bases, J lost 7 bases, and 12 bases stayed unmatched. Germline values: CDR1 SGHRS, CDR2 YFSETQ. CDR3 DNA sequence: TGCGCCAGCAGCATCGGACAGGGGTACCCGGGGGAGCAGTACTTC. Translating it yields CASSIGQGYPGEQYF.

CDR3 in DNA: TGCAGCGTTGTGGTCAGGGATCCCTACGAGCAGTACTTC. It is translated as CSVVVRDPYEQYF. This chain links TRBV29-1 with TRBJ2-7; tentatively, D is TRBD1 (5 bases). V dropped 4 bases and J dropped 2 bases, with 12 bases sitting between them. The CDR3 is 13 amino acids. Germline values: CDR1 SQVTM, CDR2 ANQGSEA.

The chain employs TRBV30 and TRBJ1-2; D remains unclear. The CDR3 loop spans 16 amino acids. Germline V gene data show CDR1 as GTSNPN and CDR2 as SVGIG (reference sequence). V was cut by 2 bases and J by 3 bases, with 19 bases left in between. The CDR3 protein is CAWSLYLQRVDYGYTF. CDR3 bases: TGTGCCTGGAGTCTATATCTGCAACGGGTGGACTATGGCTACACCTTC.

The chain carries TRBV19 and TRBJ2-1; either TRBD1 or TRBD2 may supply D (5 bases each). The CDR3 sequence is 12 residues long. Germline CDR1 reads LNHDA; CDR2 reads SQIVND (reference sequence). Between the trimmed V and J ends, which lost 5 bases and 5 bases, there was a span of 7 bases. CDR3 DNA sequence: TGTGCCAGTAGTCAGGGAGACAATGAGCAGTTCTTC. Its translation is CASSQGDNEQFF.

The chain has TRBV7-2 and TRBJ2-7; 10 bases line up with TRBD1. With V trimmed by 5 bases and J by 2 bases, 3 bases remained unmatched. The CDR3 contains 14 residues. Germline CDR1 is SGHTA and CDR2 is FQGNSA. The CDR3 sequence: CASSAGTGAYEQYF. CDR3 DNA: TGTGCCAGCAGCGCCGGGACAGGGGCCTACGAGCAGTACTTC.

This chain uses TRBV5-6 with TRBJ2-3; no definite D call. V shed 3 bases and J shed 1 base, with 9 bases lying between them. From germline, CDR1 is SGHDT and CDR2 YYEEEE. The CDR3 covers 14 residues. DNA for the CDR3: TGTGCCAGCAGCTCAAAGACGGGCACAGATACGCAGTATTTT. Translated, it gives CASSSKTGTDTQYF.

This clone was detected only a few times. This rearrangement joins TRBV29-1 to TRBJ2-3; D is ambiguous. V gave up 4 bases and J gave up 1 base, with 6 bases separating them. The CDR3 contains 12 residues. Germline V CDR1 and CDR2: SQVTM, ANQGSEA. As DNA, the CDR3 is TGCAGCGTTGGGGCAGGCACAGATACGCAGTATTTT. Translation gives CSVGAGTDTQYF.

The CDR3 sequence is CASSSGLAKGMSETQYF. As DNA, the CDR3 is TGTGCCAGCAGTTCTGGACTAGCTAAGGGGATGTCAGAGACCCAGTACTTC. This rearrangement joins TRBV7-3 to TRBJ2-5; 8 bases align to TRBD2. CDR3 length: 17 residues. V lost 6 bases, J lost 4 bases, and 16 bases stayed unmatched. In germline, CDR1 is SGHTA, CDR2 FQGTGA.

The rearrangement links TRBV2 to TRBJ1-5; weak D call: TRBD1 (5 bases). Germline lookup yields CDR1 SNHLY and CDR2 FYNNEI. The CDR3 contains 13 residues. V gave up 7 bases and J gave up 6 bases, with 13 bases separating them. The CDR3 loop reads CASIGGVGQPQHF. The CDR3 DNA follows: TGTGCCAGCATTGGGGGGGTAGGTCAGCCCCAGCATTTT.

The J gene is TRBJ1-4, the V gene TRBV15; D call uncertain. The germline CDR1 and CDR2 sequences are LNHNV and YYDKDF (reference sequence). Trimming took off 3 bases at V and 5 bases at J, with 7 bases between the two ends. The CDR3 loop spans 13 amino acids. For the CDR3, the DNA is TGTGCCACCAGCAGGGCACCAAATGAAAAACTGTTTTTT. Amino acid sequence: CATSRAPNEKLFF.

This chain connects TRBV19 to TRBJ2-3; no firm D call. CDR1 is LNHDA, CDR2 SQIVND, per germline (reference sequence). V was clipped by 9 bases and J by 2 bases, with 18 bases between them. The CDR3 runs to 15 residues. This CDR3 reads CAREWGKATTDTQYF. For the CDR3, the DNA is TGTGCCAGGGAATGGGGTAAGGCTACCACAGATACGCAGTATTTT. Using reference TRBV19 and TRBJ2-3 for the parts outside the CDR3, the full variable domain is DGGITQSPKYLFRKEGQNVTLSCEQNLNHDAMYWYRQDPGQGLRLIYYSQIVNDFQKGDIAEGYSVSREKKESFPLTVTSAQKNPTAFYLCAREWGKATTDTQYFGPGTRLTVL.